The clone carrying this T cell receptor beta chain appeared a single time. This record comes from a study of OX40 agonist ivuxolimab in advanced cancers. Germline lookup yields CDR1 MNHEY and CDR2 SMNVEV (reference sequence). The CDR3 loop spans 15 amino acids. Trimming removed 5 bases at V and 1 base at J, with 12 bases between. Generated by immunoSEQ multiplex PCR, the TCRdb table keeps only in-frame clones and is missing some. This sample has some 42,000 clones; about four fifths occur once, and the top ten carry 20% to 25%. The chain links TRBV27 to TRBJ2-1; a possible D gene is TRBD1 (5 bases). This clonotype was obtained from an adult with an advanced solid tumor such as melanoma, head and neck, liver or kidney cancer. The material sequenced was CD4+ or CD8+ T cells sorted from blood, taken in a trial of the OX40 agonist ivuxolimab. CDR3 protein: CASSKEQASYNEQFF. The CDR3 coding sequence is TGTGCCAGCAGTAAAGAACAGGCGTCCTACAATGAGCAGTTCTTC.